Sequencing of this T cell receptor (beta chain) was carried out in a study of shared clonotypes between healthy human individuals. Overall study: Those who served as donors were a couple of women and a few men between the ages of 18 and 49. Per donor, three plates held CD4 naive cells, three held CD4 memory, two held CD8 naive and one held CD8 memory.

This clone was seen only once. The study ran the assay at deep level. The assay was immunoSEQ multiplex PCR, and TCRdb's table has in-frame clones only and misses some. The data contain around 600,000 clones, roughly 95% of them singletons. The CDR3 has 12 residues. CDR1 is MNHEY, CDR2 SMNVEV, per germline (reference sequence). In the naive CD8 group, cells lacked CD45RO and were positively selected for CCR7, so terminally differentiated effector memory CD45RA+ cells were left out. Donors included only healthy HIV-negative adults lacking recent acute infections or vaccinations. What was sequenced was naive CD8+ T cells sorted from blood. This chain joins TRBV27 and TRBJ1-2, with TRBD1 matching over 9 bases. This clonotype was sampled from a woman in her twenties or thirties in good health. Written as DNA, the CDR3 is TGTTCTCCGGGACAGGGAACCTATGGCTACACCTTC. Protein product: CSPGQGTYGYTF.